This T cell receptor beta chain was profiled in a study of Tregs in tolerant kidney transplant recipients. CD4+CD25+CD127- Tregs, CD4+CD25- non-Tregs, CD4 and CD8 cells were sorted. Study-wide results and limits: Findings come from small patient numbers and require larger validation. In tolerant patients, donor-specific Tregs outgrew total Tregs, suggesting antigen-driven expansion.

This CDR3 is built from 16 residues. Germline V gene data show CDR1 as KGHSH and CDR2 as LQKENI. The V end lost 3 bases, the J end lost 0 bases, and 13 bases lay between the germline ends. Assay: immunoSEQ multiplex PCR; the TCRdb copy retains only in-frame clones and omits some. The data show about 69,000 clones, 85% to 90% seen once. This clone has just one count. Its antigen is not known. The clonotype was recovered from a human donor who received a combined kidney and bone marrow transplant. Sample: CD4+ T cells from blood, taken before the transplant. The chain employs TRBV18 and TRBJ2-3, with a weak D call TRBD1 (5 bases). CDR3: CASSPTATSSTDTQYF. The CDR3 DNA reads as TGTGCCAGCTCACCGACAGCCACCAGTAGCACAGATACGCAGTATTTT.